This T cell receptor beta chain emerged from a study of lymphopenia after photon versus proton radiotherapy. Study findings and constraints: Post-nadir TCR diversity decline inversely tracked overall survival among those who died. After the lymphocyte nadir, photon-treated repertoires showed oligoclonal expansion, especially of CD8+ Temra cells. Under photons, naive T cells and diversity fell while effector/memory populations rose. Authors raise, but do not show, better survival with proton therapy.

Germline CDR1 and CDR2: SQVTM and ANQGSEA. The CDR3 loop spans 13 amino acids. V was cut by 6 bases and J by 0 bases, with 9 bases left in between. Clones were read by immunoSEQ multiplex PCR, and TCRdb kept only the in-frame ones, dropping some. The data contain roughly 67,000 clones, approximately 91% of them singletons. With respect to this clone: Its antigen remains unidentified.

The receptor was isolated from a woman in her 70s with pancreatic cancer. The V call is TRBV29-1, the J call TRBJ1-5; D not resolved. The material was peripheral blood, obtained from a patient treated with photon-based radiotherapy. CDR3 loop: CSVQVYSNQPQHF. The CDR3 region has the DNA TGCAGCGTCCAGGTTTATAGCAATCAGCCCCAGCATTTT.